This is a list of T cell receptor beta chains from one sample in a study of T cells in Graves' hyperthyroidism and ophthalmopathy. TCRdb re-derived calls from the multiplex PCR reads in MiXCR, one entry per CDR3 protein. The data hold 200,000 to 300,000 distinct CDR3 sequences, with about 15% observed a single time. Sample: blood. The receptors shown here come from a woman under 30 with Graves' ophthalmopathy. CDR3s include the opening cysteine and the closing phenylalanine or tryptophan. Each record gives: clone size, V gene, D gene, J gene, CDR3 DNA, CDR3 protein. The D gene is left open where the match is weak. Clone sizes are given selectively: once, few, many, or a class where the clone is expanded.

size: many
V: TRBV9
D: .
J: TRBJ1-2
DNA: TGTGCCAGCAGCGTAGATGACGGCTATGGCTACACCTTC
CDR3: CASSVDDGYGYTF

size: many
V: TRBV9
D: TRBD1
J: TRBJ2-6
DNA: TGTGCCAGCAGCACCCGAGGGGGCCCTGGGGCCAACGTCCTGACTTTC
CDR3: CASSTRGGPGANVLTF

size: few
V: TRBV10-3
D: .
J: TRBJ1-1
DNA: TGTGCCACCAGGGGAGCCATAAACACTGAAGCTTTCTTT
CDR3: CATRGAINTEAFF

size: many
V: TRBV9
D: TRBD1
J: TRBJ1-1
DNA: TGTGCCAGCAGCCCAGGGACAGGGGGGTTGGGCACTGAAGCTTTCTTT
CDR3: CASSPGTGGLGTEAFF

size: many
V: TRBV2
D: .
J: TRBJ1-2
DNA: TGTGCCAGCAGTGAACGGGGTTTTAAGATCGGCTACACCTTC
CDR3: CASSERGFKIGYTF

size: .
V: TRBV27
D: TRBD2
J: TRBJ2-7
DNA: TGTGCCAGCAGTATTAGCGGGGGGCCGACCTACGAGCAGTACTTC
CDR3: CASSISGGPTYEQYF

size: .
V: TRBV28
D: TRBD2
J: TRBJ2-4
DNA: TGTGCCAGCAAGTTAGCGGGAGGGGCCAAAAACATTCAGTACTTC
CDR3: CASKLAGGAKNIQYF

size: .
V: TRBV27
D: TRBD2
J: TRBJ2-5
DNA: TGTGCCAGCGCCTCTAGCGGGGGGAGGGAGACCCAGTACTTC
CDR3: CASASSGGRETQYF

size: .
V: TRBV7-8
D: TRBD1
J: TRBJ1-2
DNA: TGTGCCAGCAGCTTAACCGGGACAGGGGGCAACGGCTACACCTTC
CDR3: CASSLTGTGGNGYTF

size: many
V: TRBV10-3
D: .
J: TRBJ2-3
DNA: TGTGCCATCAGTGGCGGGGATCGAGATACGCAGTATTTT
CDR3: CAISGGDRDTQYF

size: many
V: TRBV11-2
D: .
J: TRBJ2-3
DNA: TGTGCCAGCAGCTCGACACCAGGGCCAGATACGCAGTATTTT
CDR3: CASSSTPGPDTQYF

size: .
V: TRBV5-5
D: .
J: TRBJ2-5
DNA: TGTGCCAGCAGCTTTAGCCCCACCGCCCAAGAGACCCAGTACTTC
CDR3: CASSFSPTAQETQYF

size: many
V: TRBV7-3
D: TRBD2
J: TRBJ2-3
DNA: TGTGCCAGCAGTCAAGGACTAGCGGGAGCACAAGATACGCAGTATTTT
CDR3: CASSQGLAGAQDTQYF

size: many
V: TRBV20-1
D: TRBD2
J: TRBJ2-1
DNA: TGCAGTGCTCCCTCCCCTAGCGGGGGGGCTAGGACAATGAGGCAGTTCTTC
CDR3: CSAPSPSGGARTMRQFF

size: many
V: TRBV9
D: .
J: TRBJ2-3
DNA: TGTGCCAGCAGCGCGAAAGGGGGGGCCCTTAGCACAGATACGCAGTATTTT
CDR3: CASSAKGGALSTDTQYF

size: many
V: TRBV24-1
D: TRBD1
J: TRBJ2-1
DNA: TGTGCCACCAGTGATCCGAAGACAGGGCAGAGCTCCTACAATGAGCAGTTCTTC
CDR3: CATSDPKTGQSSYNEQFF

size: many
V: TRBV12-3/TRBV12-4
D: .
J: TRBJ1-6
DNA: TGTGCCAGCAGTCGCCTCGCGGAATCACCCCTCCACTTT
CDR3: CASSRLAESPLHF

size: many
V: TRBV7-3
D: TRBD1
J: TRBJ1-1
DNA: TGTGCCAGCAGTCAAACAGGGGGCACTGAAGCTTTCTTT
CDR3: CASSQTGGTEAFF

size: .
V: TRBV19
D: TRBD2
J: TRBJ2-3
DNA: TGTGCCAGTAGGGGCGGGGGATTTACAGATACGCAGTATTTT
CDR3: CASRGGGFTDTQYF

size: many
V: TRBV5-5
D: TRBD1
J: TRBJ2-7
DNA: TGTGCCAGCAGCCCCACGTCCGGGACAGGGATCTCTTTAGACTCCTACGAGCAGTACTTC
CDR3: CASSPTSGTGISLDSYEQYF

size: .
V: TRBV28
D: .
J: TRBJ1-1
DNA: TGTGCCAGCACCCTGGACGGCCTAGGCGGCGGCACTGAAGCTTTCTTT
CDR3: CASTLDGLGGGTEAFF

size: many
V: TRBV28
D: TRBD1
J: TRBJ1-5
DNA: TGTGCCAGCAGCTCTCGACAGGGGGCGAGAAAGCCCCAGCATTTT
CDR3: CASSSRQGARKPQHF

size: many
V: TRBV28
D: .
J: TRBJ1-1
DNA: TGTGCCAGCAGTTCAGGGTTTGGGGCCCTGAGGGCTTTCTTT
CDR3: CASSSGFGALRAFF

size: many
V: TRBV6-1
D: TRBD1
J: TRBJ1-1
DNA: TGTGCCAGCAGTGCGACAGGGTCAAGCACTGAAGCTTTCTTT
CDR3: CASSATGSSTEAFF

size: many
V: TRBV6-1
D: TRBD1
J: TRBJ1-1
DNA: TGTGCCAGCAGAGACAGGGTACCAACCGGGAACACTGAAGCTTTCTTT
CDR3: CASRDRVPTGNTEAFF

size: many
V: TRBV7-2
D: .
J: TRBJ2-7
DNA: TGTGCCAGCAGCTTAGCCCCCGGGGCCAGAACCTACGAGCAGTACTTC
CDR3: CASSLAPGARTYEQYF

size: many
V: TRBV20-1
D: .
J: TRBJ2-7
DNA: TGCAGTGCTATTCGGGAGTCGCATATCGAGCAGTACTTC
CDR3: CSAIRESHIEQYF

size: few
V: TRBV4-3
D: .
J: TRBJ2-5
DNA: TGCGCCAGCAGCCAAGGGATTAGCCACGAGACCCAGTACTTC
CDR3: CASSQGISHETQYF

size: many
V: TRBV29-1
D: TRBD1
J: TRBJ2-7
DNA: TGCAGCGTTTCCGGGACAGGTGCAACTTGGGAGCAGTACTTC
CDR3: CSVSGTGATWEQYF

size: many
V: TRBV6-1
D: .
J: TRBJ1-2
DNA: TGTGCCAGCAGCTCAAAGCCTCAGGGGACATTTTATGGCTACACCTTC
CDR3: CASSSKPQGTFYGYTF

size: .
V: TRBV9
D: TRBD2
J: TRBJ2-3
DNA: TGTGCCAGCAGCGCGGGAGAGCGGGAGATGGGAACAGATACGCAGTATTTT
CDR3: CASSAGEREMGTDTQYF

size: few
V: TRBV4-1
D: .
J: TRBJ1-1
DNA: TGCGCCAGCAGCCAAGGGGAAAGGAACCGGGAAGCTTTCTTT
CDR3: CASSQGERNREAFF

size: few
V: TRBV19
D: .
J: TRBJ1-1
DNA: TGTGCCAGTAGTATCCGAGGAAACACTGAAGCTTTCTTT
CDR3: CASSIRGNTEAFF

size: many
V: TRBV5-1
D: .
J: TRBJ2-3
DNA: TGCGCCAGCAGCTTGGAGTATCCAGGACTAGATACGCAGTATTTT
CDR3: CASSLEYPGLDTQYF

size: .
V: TRBV9
D: .
J: TRBJ1-4
DNA: TGTGCCAGCAGCGTAAACGGGGGCTCGGGGGAAAAACTGTTTTTT
CDR3: CASSVNGGSGEKLFF

size: many
V: TRBV27
D: .
J: TRBJ1-1
DNA: TGTGCCAGCAGTTCTTTGGCGGGTTTGAACACTGAAGCTTTCTTT
CDR3: CASSSLAGLNTEAFF

size: many
V: TRBV2
D: TRBD1
J: TRBJ1-1
DNA: TGTGCCAGCAATTGGGACAGGAAGACTTTCTTT
CDR3: CASNWDRKTFF

size: .
V: TRBV11-2
D: TRBD2
J: TRBJ2-1
DNA: TGTGCCAGCAGCTTGACTAGCGAACATGAGCAGTTCTTC
CDR3: CASSLTSEHEQFF

size: many
V: TRBV7-6
D: .
J: TRBJ2-1
DNA: TGTGCCAGCAGCTTTAATCCGGGGAATGAGCAGTTCTTC
CDR3: CASSFNPGNEQFF

size: few
V: TRBV4-1
D: TRBD1
J: TRBJ1-5
DNA: TGCGCCAGCAGTCGGGTCAGGGGGGGTGACAATCAGCCCCAGCATTTT
CDR3: CASSRVRGGDNQPQHF

size: .
V: TRBV3-1
D: .
J: TRBJ2-1
DNA: TGTGCCAGCAGCCAAGATAAGTTAGCGGTTTACAATGAGCAGTTCTTC
CDR3: CASSQDKLAVYNEQFF

size: .
V: TRBV2
D: TRBD2
J: TRBJ2-5
DNA: TGTGCCAGCAGTGAATTTGGCGGGGGGGCCGGTGAGACCCAGTACTTC
CDR3: CASSEFGGGAGETQYF

size: many
V: TRBV7-2
D: .
J: TRBJ2-5
DNA: TGTGCCAGCAGCTGGCAAGGATACGACCAAGAGACCCAGTACTTC
CDR3: CASSWQGYDQETQYF

size: many
V: TRBV30
D: .
J: TRBJ2-7
DNA: TGTGCCTGGAGTGTGAAGGGTTCCTCCTACGAGCAGTACTTC
CDR3: CAWSVKGSSYEQYF

size: many
V: TRBV7-6
D: .
J: TRBJ2-1
DNA: TGTGCCAGCAGCTTAGCGCTTTGGGAAAACTCCTACAATGAGCAGTTCTTC
CDR3: CASSLALWENSYNEQFF

size: many
V: TRBV20-1
D: .
J: TRBJ1-1
DNA: TGCAGTGCTAGACGGACAGCGCGGTACACTGAAGCTTTCTTT
CDR3: CSARRTARYTEAFF